A single sample is the source of the 15 T cell receptor beta chains below, sequenced in a study of molecular identifiers for immune sequencing clone quantification. One entry per CDR3 protein, called by TCRdb with MiXCR from the PCR reads. The sample has under 650,000 distinct CDR3 sequences; about 20% are singletons. Sequenced material: naive CD8+ T cells from blood, with Jurkat cell RNA spiked in. Subset described: FACS-sorted CD8+CD4-CCR7+CD45RA+ naive T cells. The receptors derive from a human donor in good health. Some libraries in this study had Jurkat cell RNA spiked in.

CDR3 amino acids: CASSEVTSGTGELFF. The CDR3 DNA reads TGTGCCAGCAGTGAAGTGACTAGCGGCACCGGGGAGCTGTTTTTT. J is TRBJ2-2 and V is TRBV2, with TRBD2 matching over 9 bases. Germline CDR1 SNHLY, CDR2 FYNNEI. The CDR3 covers 15 residues. Germline trimming cut 1 base from V and 4 bases from J; bases unmatched to any gene: 1. The complete variable domain, with remaining parts taken from reference TRBV2 and TRBJ2-2, reads EPEVTQTPSHQVTQMGQEVILRCVPISNHLYFYWYRQILGQKVEFLVSFYNNEISEKSEIFDDQFSVERPDGSNFTLKIRSTKLEDSAMYFCASSEVTSGTGELFFGEGSRLTVL.

Many counts were recorded for this clonotype. V and J are TRBV20-1 and TRBJ2-7; 7 positions match TRBD2. The trim removed 0 bases at V and 4 bases at J, leaving 6 bases unmatched. This CDR3 is 14 amino acids long. Germline CDR1 is DFQATT and CDR2 is SNEGSKA (reference sequence). The CDR3 spells CSARDLRELYEQYF. Written as DNA, the CDR3 is TGCAGTGCTAGAGATTTGCGGGAGCTTTACGAGCAGTACTTC.

This sequence joins TRBV19 and TRBJ2-7; D might be TRBD1 (6 bases). V lost 7 bases and J lost 1, with 11 bases in between. The germline CDR1 and CDR2 sequences are LNHDA and SQIVND (reference sequence). The CDR3 spans 13 residues. CDR3 sequence reads: CASNSGDSYEQYF. The DNA for the CDR3 is TGTGCCAGTAATTCAGGGGATTCCTACGAGCAGTACTTC.

This clonotype showed up many times. The chain couples TRBV28 to TRBJ2-3, with 7 bases lining up with TRBD2. CDR3 length: 14 residues. V shed 2 bases and J 3 bases; nucleotides not matched to a gene: 2. CDR1 and CDR2 (germline): MDHEN, SYDVKM. CDR3 sequence reads: CASSLRLATDTQYF. The CDR3 DNA sequence: TGTGCCAGCAGTTTACGACTAGCAACAGATACGCAGTATTTT.

For this clonotype: An end of the junction does not agree with germline; a read error may underlie this. The chain recombines TRBV4-3 with TRBJ2-1, with 10 nucleotides matching TRBD2. The CDR3 covers 15 residues. Germline CDR1 and CDR2: LGHNA and YSLEER. The CDR3 DNA reads as TGCGCCAGCAGGGAGGGACTAGCGAGGAGCTATGAGCAGCTCTTC. Protein product: CASREGLARSYEQLF.

This clonotype has more than one count but fewer than ten. The chain links TRBV11-2 to TRBJ2-1, with TRBD1 matching over 11 bases. This CDR3 comprises 19 residues. V lost 0 bases to trimming and J lost 1 base; unmatched junction nucleotides: 8. CDR1 is SGHAT and CDR2 is FQNNGV in the germline V gene. The CDR3 nucleotides read TGTGCCAGCAGCTTAGAGGACAGGGGGCCTATGTTGTCCTACAATGAGCAGTTCTTC. Encoded protein: CASSLEDRGPMLSYNEQFF.

In this sample, this clonotype turned up many times. V usage is TRBV7-9 and J usage is TRBJ1-6; unclear D gene. V was pared by 4 bases and J by 7 bases, with 8 bases between. CDR3 size: 13 residues. Germline V gene sequence: CDR1 SEHNR, CDR2 FQNEAQ (reference sequence). CDR3 in amino acids: CASSSPGNSPLHF. The CDR3 DNA reads as TGTGCCAGCAGCTCTCCGGGAAATTCACCCCTCCACTTT.

About this clonotype: A much larger clonotype is one base distant, so this may be a read error. In nucleotides, the CDR3 is TGTGCCAGCAGCCCGCCGGCGGGAGGAATCCCAGATACGCAGTATTTT. It is translated as CASSPPAGGIPDTQYF. The V and J genes are TRBV13 and TRBJ2-3; TRBD2 matches at 8 bases. The junction had 11 bases not matched to a gene; V was cut back by 5 bases and J by 4 bases. Germline CDR1 PRHDT, CDR2 FYEKMQ (reference sequence). This CDR3 region has 16 residues.

This clonotype was picked up many times. Written as DNA, the CDR3 is TGTGCCAGCAGCTTATCTGGGGATACCGGGGAGCTGTTTTTT. Translation: CASSLSGDTGELFF. The V gene is TRBV7-9, the J gene TRBJ2-2; D is unclear. This CDR3 is 14 amino acids long. CDR1 and CDR2 from the germline V gene are SEHNR and FQNEAQ (reference sequence). Trimming stripped 2 bases from V and 5 bases from J, with 9 bases between.

This clonotype was seen only a few times. This chain uses TRBV20-1 with TRBJ2-7, with D unclear. This CDR3 comprises 13 residues. Germline CDR1 reads DFQATT; CDR2 reads SNEGSKA (reference sequence). Trimming shortened V by 3 bases and J by 0 bases, and 9 bases separated the two germline ends. The chain's CDR3 is CSASVLSSYEQYF. CDR3 nucleotide sequence: TGCAGTGCTAGTGTCCTGAGCTCCTACGAGCAGTACTTC.

This clonotype was counted at least ten times. The chain links TRBV6-2 or TRBV6-3 to TRBJ2-3, with D perhaps matching TRBD1 or TRBD2 (5 bases each). The CDR3 has 16 amino acids. Germline loops: CDR1 MNHEY, CDR2 SVGEGT. V was trimmed by 6 bases and J by 6 bases, leaving 22 bases between them. CDR3 amino acids: CASSPRDRTTWDTQYF. DNA for the CDR3: TGTGCCAGCAGCCCCCGGGACCGGACAACTTGGGATACGCAGTATTTT.

With regard to this clonotype: A read error is possible here, since a much larger clone lies one base away. This chain uses TRBV20-1 with TRBJ2-7; TRBD1 is a possible D gene (5 bases). From germline, CDR1 is DFQATT and CDR2 SNEGSKA (reference sequence). This CDR3 is 16 amino acids long. CDR3 coding DNA: TGCAGTGCTAGAGATCGTGACGGACACCTTTCCTGCGAGCAGTACTTC. This translates into CSARDRDGHLSCEQYF.

In this sample, this clonotype turned up many times. This CDR3 is CASSVGANQPQHF. CDR3 DNA: TGTGCCAGCAGCGTAGGGGCGAATCAGCCCCAGCATTTT. This sequence joins TRBV9 and TRBJ1-5; D uncertain. Trimming pared 0 bases from V and 4 bases from J, leaving 5 bases between. The CDR3 consists of 13 residues. Germline-derived CDR1 and CDR2 are SGDLS and YYNGEE.

This clonotype has just a few counts. The rearrangement joins TRBV25-1 to TRBJ2-3; no clear D. From germline, CDR1 is MGHDK and CDR2 SYGVNS. Deletions cut 3 bases from V and 6 bases from J, with 10 bases between. The CDR3 runs to 13 residues. As DNA, the CDR3 is TGTGCCAGCAGTGATGGCCCCGAGGATACGCAGTATTTT. Protein sequence: CASSDGPEDTQYF.

This clonotype showed up just a few times. The chain carries TRBV21-1 and TRBJ2-1; TRBD1 is taken as the D call from the table, unchecked against the DNA. TRBV21-1 is a documented pseudogene. This CDR3 contains 14 residues. The CDR3 loop reads CASSKVVFWGYQFF. CDR3 DNA sequence: TGTGCCAGCAGCAAAGTTGTATTTTGGGGGTATCAGTTCTTC.